Listed here is a single T cell receptor beta chain. Its antigen remains unidentified. Base qualities were left out, and no much larger clone turns up one base away. This entry comes from a study of blood T cell repertoires in COVID-19 (dated by TCRdb to the early 2020s). For the wider study: ImmuneRACE Cohort 3 recovered participants were defined by two consecutive negative NP/OP PCR tests, healthcare professional clearance, or symptom resolution. The collaborator samples originated in the United States, Italy and Spain and spanned the acute and convalescent phases of COVID-19. The prospective study material was composed of cDNA or gDNA derived from T cells, B-cell-depleted T cells, or PBMCs. Deeply sampled blood TCRbeta repertoires from subjects exposed to, actively infected with, or recovered from COVID-19 were included in the dataset. The repertoires were released in a freely available public database intended as a resource for research on the immune response to SARS-CoV-2. Samples were obtained from the ongoing ImmuneRACE study (first 160 participants) and from some 1,300 subjects provided by 6 global collaborators. A de-identified subject ID, COVID-19 status, age in years and sex were almost always included in the sample metadata. Where available, HLA class I and class II types were taken from metadata supplied by the sample provider and were not determined by assay-based typing. Points the paper makes about the study in general: Clinical and demographic metadata were provided uncurated, with the amount varying by source and participant.

There are 14 amino acids in the CDR3, from cysteine to phenylalanine inclusive. The only DNA kept is the CDR3, 42 bases in frame from the first base. CDR1 and CDR2, per the germline V gene, are LGHNA and YNFKEQ. Deletion took 2 bases off V and 1 base off J, with a span of 8 bases between the germline ends. In the prospective study, participants were about 18 to 90 years old, resided in fewer than 25 geographic areas of the United States, and were enrolled through a virtual design. In the prospective study, participants were assigned to cohorts based on the clinical history participants reported in a screening survey and a study questionnaire. Mobile phlebotomists in the prospective study collected whole blood, serum and a nasopharyngeal or oropharyngeal swab from every participant. Over a roughly 2-month period, participants in the prospective study had the option of providing additional blood draws and questionnaires. Before DNA extraction, blood samples from the prospective study were shipped at room temperature or frozen.

TCRbeta CDR3 regions were amplified from genomic DNA using the immunoSEQ Assay, a bias-controlled multiplex PCR. On the study's bioinformatics: Nucleated cell counts per sample were estimated from amplification of reference gene primers within the assay. To quantify the absolute abundance of each unique TCRbeta CDR3 rearrangement, sequence reads were collapsed and filtered. Productive Simpson clonality was computed per sample as the square root of Simpson's diversity index over productive rearrangements. Not all clones reach the TCRdb copy of this immuneACCESS table, which keeps in-frame sequences only. Checked studies attribute under half of the gap to unresolved V genes and leave the rest unexplained. D and trimming come from the DNA, and the V and J calls and clone size come from that table. The sample table holds some 300,000 clones, of which 88% were seen once. The ten largest make up under 2.5% of the sample.

The chain is assembled from TRBV4-2 and TRBJ1-2; tentative D gene TRBD1, with 5 bases matching. Sequencing used PBMCs or T cells enriched from blood (not recorded which). The clonotype was recovered from a woman in her sixties or seventies in a cohort exposed to, infected with or recovered from COVID-19 (not recorded which). The sequenced DNA: TGTGCCAGCAGCCAACAGGGTTTTAACTATGGCTACACCTTC. Its product reads: CASSQQGFNYGYTF.